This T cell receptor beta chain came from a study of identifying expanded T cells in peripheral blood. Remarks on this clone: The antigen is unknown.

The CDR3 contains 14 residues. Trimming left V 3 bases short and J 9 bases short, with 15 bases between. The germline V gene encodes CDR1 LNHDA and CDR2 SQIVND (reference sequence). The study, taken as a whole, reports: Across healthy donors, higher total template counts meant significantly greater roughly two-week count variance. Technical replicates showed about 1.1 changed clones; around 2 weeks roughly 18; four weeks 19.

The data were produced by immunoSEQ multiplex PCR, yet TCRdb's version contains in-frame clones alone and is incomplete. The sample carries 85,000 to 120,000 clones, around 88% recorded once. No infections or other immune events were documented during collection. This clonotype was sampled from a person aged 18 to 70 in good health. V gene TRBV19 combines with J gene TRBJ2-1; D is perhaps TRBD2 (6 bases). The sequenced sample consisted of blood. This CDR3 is CASSMGGGAFEQFF. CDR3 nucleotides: TGTGCCAGTAGTATGGGTGGAGGGGCCTTTGAGCAGTTCTTC.